The 5 T cell receptor beta chains below come from one sample, sequenced in a study of a mutant IDH1 vaccine in newly diagnosed glioma. Documented time point: week 23, last vaccination. A single vaccine dose contained 300 ug of mutant IDH1 20-mer peptide, and topical imiquimod was used with it. Measured with immunoSEQ multiplex PCR; TCRdb has only the in-frame clones, and not every one. The sample yields 65,000 or so clones, 70% to 90% seen once. Their antigens remain unidentified. This material consisted of PBMCs, taken from a glioma patient whose treatment included an IDH1 peptide vaccine. These receptors were collected from a man aged 25-40 years with glioma.

In its sample, this clone was seen once. The chain links TRBV30 to TRBJ2-5, with 8 bases fitting TRBD2. The CDR3 has 14 amino acids. CDR1 is GTSNPN, CDR2 SVGIG, per germline (reference sequence). The junction had 7 bases not matched to a gene; V was cut back by 0 bases and J by 7 bases. For the CDR3, the DNA is TGTGCCTGGAGTGTACCGGGGGGGATAGGGACCCAGTACTTC. It codes for CAWSVPGGIGTQYF.

The gene calls are TRBV30 and TRBJ2-7; D perhaps matches TRBD1 (6 bases). CDR3 length: 15 residues. Germline CDR1 and CDR2: GTSNPN and SVGIG (reference sequence). Trimming stripped 3 bases from V and 1 base from J, with 16 bases between. In nucleotides, the CDR3 is TGTGCCTGGAGACGCCTCCAGGACAGTTCCTACGAGCAGTACTTC. It translates to CAWRRLQDSSYEQYF.

The chain has TRBV12-5 and TRBJ1-5; D is perhaps TRBD1 (5 bases). The CDR3 loop spans 16 amino acids. In germline, CDR1 is LGHNT, CDR2 FRNRAP. V was cut by 0 bases and J by 4 bases, with 13 bases left in between. CDR3 loop: CASGLVLGHGNQPQHF. Written as DNA, the CDR3 is TGTGCTAGTGGTTTGGTTTTGGGGCATGGAAATCAGCCCCAGCATTTT.

Details on this clone: The DNA is omitted, as the CDR3 cannot be located on it reliably, and the CDR3 follows TCRdb's listing. The chain links TRBV9 to TRBJ2-5; the table's D gene call, TRBD2, was not cross checked with the DNA. CDR1 is SGDLS, CDR2 YYNGEE, per germline. Inclusive of both ends, the CDR3 amounts to 13 amino acids. The CDR3 is CASSVGTGSPLDF.

J is TRBJ1-2 and V is TRBV2; 10 nucleotides match TRBD1. Germline CDR1 SNHLY, CDR2 FYNNEI. This CDR3 comprises 14 residues. V gave up 7 bases and J gave up 4 bases; unmatched junction bases: 6. CDR3 sequence: CASIRTGGSYGYTF. CDR3 in DNA: TGTGCCAGCATTAGGACAGGGGGATCCTATGGCTACACCTTC. The entire variable domain, with the rest obtained from reference TRBV2 and TRBJ1-2, is as follows: EPEVTQTPSHQVTQMGQEVILRCVPISNHLYFYWYRQILGQKVEFLVSFYNNEISEKSEIFDDQFSVERPDGSNFTLKIRSTKLEDSAMYFCASIRTGGSYGYTFGSGTRLTVV.